The 15 T cell receptor beta chains given below trace back to one sample, sequenced in a study of PD-L1 blockade in urothelial cancer. Time point defined: peripheral blood 6 weeks after treatment start. TCRdb's table, derived via immunoSEQ multiplex PCR, lists solely in-frame clones and lacks some. This sample carries about 120,000 clones, about 84% of them seen once, and the ten largest clones take roughly 2.6%. The specimen was PBMCs, collected around atezolizumab (anti-PD-L1) treatment. Receptor source: a man between 45 and 60 years old with urothelial cancer.

The chain combines TRBV28 with TRBJ2-6, with TRBD1 matching over 7 bases. Germline CDR1 MDHEN, CDR2 SYDVKM. The CDR3 contains 18 residues. After removal of 4 bases from V and 0 bases from J, the junction contained 9 bases not matched to a gene. The CDR3 protein is CASSSTGQARSGANVLTF. The CDR3 coding sequence is TGTGCCAGCAGTTCCACCGGACAGGCCCGCTCTGGGGCCAACGTCCTGACTTTC.

The rearrangement joins TRBV28 to TRBJ2-7; D remains ambiguous. The length of the CDR3 is 12 residues. Germline V gene sequence: CDR1 MDHEN, CDR2 SYDVKM. Between the trimmed V and J ends, which lost 8 bases and 3 bases, there was a span of 11 bases. CDR3 sequence: CASASLLYEQYF. CDR3 DNA: TGTGCCAGCGCCTCCCTACTCTACGAGCAGTACTTC.

The chain uses TRBV18 and TRBJ2-2; 8 bases are shared with TRBD2. Trimming took 3 bases from V and 1 from J; bases not matched to a gene: 16. From germline, CDR1 is KGHSH and CDR2 LQKENI. The CDR3 has 20 residues. DNA for the CDR3: TGTGCCAGCTCACCCATCCAGTTATTTACTAGCGGCGTGAACACCGGGGAGCTGTTTTTT. Translation gives CASSPIQLFTSGVNTGELFF.

DNA for the CDR3: TGTGCCAGCAGGGGGGACAGGGGCGGATCTAATGAAAAACTGTTTTTT. Protein sequence: CASRGDRGGSNEKLFF. V and J are TRBV2 and TRBJ1-4; 10 bases match TRBD1. The CDR3 length is 16 residues. CDR1 SNHLY and CDR2 FYNNEI come from the germline V gene. Germline trimming cut 6 bases from V and 3 bases from J; bases unmatched to any gene: 7.

This clone was recorded once. V and J are TRBV2 and TRBJ1-4; the D is unclear. Between the trimmed V and J ends, which lost 4 bases and 0 bases, there was a span of 9 bases. CDR1 and CDR2 from the germline V gene are SNHLY and FYNNEI. This CDR3 spans 15 amino acids. The chain's CDR3 is CASSASSATNEKLFF. In DNA form, the CDR3 reads TGTGCCAGCAGTGCGAGCAGCGCAACTAATGAAAAACTGTTTTTT.

This sequence joins TRBV28 and TRBJ2-6, with D maybe TRBD1 (6 bases). Germline V gene data show CDR1 as MDHEN and CDR2 as SYDVKM. This CDR3 has 15 residues. V lost 5 bases, J lost 0 bases, and 8 bases lay in between. CDR3 sequence reads: CASSPTGSGANVLTF. The CDR3 region has the DNA TGTGCCAGCAGTCCGACAGGCTCTGGGGCCAACGTCCTGACTTTC.

This clone occurred a few times. The chain joins TRBV28 to TRBJ1-2; 10 bases agree with TRBD1. The CDR3 totals 13 residues. Germline V gene sequence: CDR1 MDHEN, CDR2 SYDVKM. The ends lost 6 bases at V and 8 bases at J; junction bases unmatched: 6. CDR3 DNA: TGTGCCAGCAGGGGGGGACAGGGGAAAGGCTACACCTTC. Its protein is CASRGGQGKGYTF.

The chain combines TRBV15 with TRBJ1-2; weak D call: TRBD1 (6 bases). CDR3 size: 14 residues. Germline assignment: CDR1 LNHNV and CDR2 YYDKDF (reference sequence). The V end lost 3 bases, the J end lost 0 bases, and 8 bases lay between the germline ends. CDR3 protein: CATSRTGSNYGYTF. Here the CDR3 DNA reads TGTGCCACCAGCAGGACAGGCTCTAACTATGGCTACACCTTC.

This clone was seen a single time. V is TRBV7-9 and J is TRBJ2-2; a weak D match, TRBD1 (5 bases). The germline gives CDR1 SEHNR, CDR2 FQNEAQ (reference sequence). This CDR3 region has 17 residues. V lost 1 base and J 2 bases, leaving 14 bases between the germline ends. The chain's CDR3 is CASSLVERGQNTGELFF. CDR3 in DNA: TGTGCCAGCAGCTTAGTAGAGCGAGGACAAAACACCGGGGAGCTGTTTTTT.

The V and J genes are TRBV5-8 and TRBJ2-5, with 9 nucleotides matching TRBD2. The CDR3 sequence is 15 residues long. Per germline, CDR1 SGHTS and CDR2 YDEGEE. Trimming removed 4 bases from V and 5 bases from J; junction bases left unmatched: 9. The CDR3 region is CASSQLGLAGETQYF. CDR3 DNA sequence: TGTGCCAGCAGCCAGCTGGGACTAGCCGGCGAGACCCAGTACTTC.

The sample holds one count of this clone. This CDR3 reads CASSQGTGAFGEKLFF. In DNA form, the CDR3 reads TGTGCCAGCTCACAAGGCACAGGGGCATTCGGTGAAAAACTGTTTTTT. The chain is built from TRBV18 and TRBJ1-4, with 7 positions matching TRBD1. CDR1 is KGHSH and CDR2 is LQKENI in the germline V gene. Trimming cost V 4 bases and J 7 bases; bases outside gene matches: 12. The CDR3 length is 16 residues.

Details on this clone: This specimen includes other DNA sequences encoding the same CDR3. The V gene is TRBV5-1, the J gene TRBJ2-1; 7 bases are a match to TRBD2. Germline lookup yields CDR1 SGHRS and CDR2 YFSETQ. The CDR3 runs to 15 residues. With V trimmed by 4 bases and J by 0 bases, 4 bases remained unmatched. The CDR3 bases are TGCGCCAGCAGCCTCAGCGGGGACTCCTACAATGAGCAGTTCTTC. Its translation: CASSLSGDSYNEQFF.

V and J are TRBV18 and TRBJ1-5; D perhaps matches TRBD1 (5 bases). Per the germline V gene, CDR1 is KGHSH and CDR2 is LQKENI. Trimming took off 6 bases at V and 0 bases at J, with 15 bases between the two ends. The CDR3 runs to 16 residues. The CDR3 reads CASSPGQTDSNQPQHF. In nucleotides, the CDR3 is TGTGCCAGCTCCCCTGGACAAACGGATAGCAATCAGCCCCAGCATTTT.

V and J are TRBV5-8 and TRBJ1-4, with D perhaps TRBD1 (5 bases). In germline, CDR1 is SGHTS, CDR2 YDEGEE. CDR3 length equals 15 residues. Deletions cut 4 bases from V and 4 bases from J, with 14 bases between. The CDR3 sequence: CASSPGRGGNEKLFF. CDR3 in DNA: TGTGCCAGCAGCCCGGGACGGGGGGGTAATGAAAAACTGTTTTTT. Filled out from reference TRBV5-8 and TRBJ1-4, the complete variable domain reads EAGVTQSPTHLIKTRGQQATLRCSPISGHTSVYWYQQALGLGLQFLLWYDEGEERNRGNFPPRFSGRQFPNYSSELNVNALELEDSALYLCASSPGRGGNEKLFFGSGTQLSVL.

The chain carries TRBV6-5 and TRBJ2-1; tentative D call: TRBD1 (5 bases). The V end lost 2 bases, the J end lost 4 bases, and 12 bases lay between the germline ends. This CDR3 region has 15 residues. Germline values: CDR1 MNHEY, CDR2 SVGAGI. Written as DNA, the CDR3 is TGTGCCAGCAGTTACAGGGGTCCCCTATACAATGAGCAGTTCTTC. Amino acids: CASSYRGPLYNEQFF.